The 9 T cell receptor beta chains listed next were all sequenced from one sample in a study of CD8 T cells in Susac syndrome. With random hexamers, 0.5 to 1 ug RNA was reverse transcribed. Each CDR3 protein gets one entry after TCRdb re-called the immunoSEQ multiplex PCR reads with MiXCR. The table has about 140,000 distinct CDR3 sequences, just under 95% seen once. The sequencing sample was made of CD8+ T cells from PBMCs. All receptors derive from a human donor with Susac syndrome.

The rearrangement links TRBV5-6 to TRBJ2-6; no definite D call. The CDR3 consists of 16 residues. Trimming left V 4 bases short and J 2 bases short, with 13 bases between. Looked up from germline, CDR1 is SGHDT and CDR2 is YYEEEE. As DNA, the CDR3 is TGTGCCAGCAGCCGGTCCTCCCTAGCTGGGGCCAACGTCCTGACTTTC. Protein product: CASSRSSLAGANVLTF.

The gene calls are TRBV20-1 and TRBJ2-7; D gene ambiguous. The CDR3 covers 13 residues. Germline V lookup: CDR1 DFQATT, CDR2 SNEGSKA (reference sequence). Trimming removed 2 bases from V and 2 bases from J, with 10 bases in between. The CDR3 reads CSARSRGTYEQYF. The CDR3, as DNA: TGCAGTGCTAGAAGTAGAGGCACCTACGAGCAGTACTTC.

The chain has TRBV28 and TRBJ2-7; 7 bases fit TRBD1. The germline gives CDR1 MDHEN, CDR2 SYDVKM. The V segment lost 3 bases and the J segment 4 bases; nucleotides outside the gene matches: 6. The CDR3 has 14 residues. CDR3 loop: CASSLKQGKYEQYF. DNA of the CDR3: TGTGCCAGCAGTTTGAAACAGGGGAAGTACGAGCAGTACTTC.

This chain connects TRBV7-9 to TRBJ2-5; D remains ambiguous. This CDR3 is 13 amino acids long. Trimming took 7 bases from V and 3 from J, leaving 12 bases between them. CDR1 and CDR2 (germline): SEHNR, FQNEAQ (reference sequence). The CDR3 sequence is CASKMGIEETQYF. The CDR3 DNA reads TGTGCCAGCAAGATGGGGATTGAAGAGACCCAGTACTTC.

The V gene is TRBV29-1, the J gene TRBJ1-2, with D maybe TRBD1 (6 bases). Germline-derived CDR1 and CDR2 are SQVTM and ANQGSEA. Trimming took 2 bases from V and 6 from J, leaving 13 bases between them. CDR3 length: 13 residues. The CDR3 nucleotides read TGCAGCGTTGAACGTGGGGGGGCTGATGGCTACACCTTC. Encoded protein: CSVERGGADGYTF.

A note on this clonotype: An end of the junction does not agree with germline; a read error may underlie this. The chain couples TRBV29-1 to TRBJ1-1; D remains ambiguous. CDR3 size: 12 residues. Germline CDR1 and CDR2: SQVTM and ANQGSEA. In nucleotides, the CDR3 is TGCAGCGTGGAAGGATTAGATCCTGGGGCTTTCTTT. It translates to CSVEGLDPGAFF.

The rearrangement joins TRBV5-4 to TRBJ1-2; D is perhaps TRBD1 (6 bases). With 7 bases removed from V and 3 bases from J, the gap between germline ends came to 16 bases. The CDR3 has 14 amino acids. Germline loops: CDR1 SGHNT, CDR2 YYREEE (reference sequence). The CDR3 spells CASGIRGTDYGYTF. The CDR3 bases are TGTGCCAGCGGAATCAGGGGAACGGACTATGGCTACACCTTC. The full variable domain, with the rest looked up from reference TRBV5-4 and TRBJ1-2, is ETGVTQSPTHLIKTRGQQVTLRCSSQSGHNTVSWYQQALGQGPQFIFQYYREEENGRGNFPPRFSGLQFPNYSSELNVNALELDDSALYLCASGIRGTDYGYTFGSGTRLTVV.

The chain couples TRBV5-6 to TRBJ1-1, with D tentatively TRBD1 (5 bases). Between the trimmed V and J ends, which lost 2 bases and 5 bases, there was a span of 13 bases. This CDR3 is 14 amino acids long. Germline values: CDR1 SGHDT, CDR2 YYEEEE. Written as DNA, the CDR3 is TGTGCCAGCAGCTTTCCCGGGACGGAGACTGAAGCTTTCTTT. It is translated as CASSFPGTETEAFF.

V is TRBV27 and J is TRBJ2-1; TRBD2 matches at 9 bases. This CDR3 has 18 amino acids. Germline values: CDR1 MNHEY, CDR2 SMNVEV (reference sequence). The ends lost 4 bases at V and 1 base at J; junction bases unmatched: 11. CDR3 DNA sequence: TGTGCCAGCAGTTATGCTAGCGGGATGGCGGGGTCCTACAATGAGCAGTTCTTC. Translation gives CASSYASGMAGSYNEQFF.